This T cell receptor (beta chain) appears in the sequencing data of a study of T cell responses to AZD1222 COVID-19 vaccine. Study-level findings and limits: Donors were largely white British and mainly female; clonal diversity was possibly underestimated. Within unmutated variant regions lay the reported targets of nearly half of spike-specific TCRs.

This clone was seen just once. Antigen unknown. Method: immunoSEQ multiplex PCR; TCRdb's copy keeps in-frame clones and lacks some. Of 95,000 to 100,000 clones listed, roughly 80% are singletons. This clonotype was sampled from an adult who received the AZD1222 COVID-19 vaccine. The sequences come from peripheral blood, collected 28 days after the second AZD1222 dose.

CDR3 nucleotides: TGTGCCAGCAGCCGGGCGGGGGGGAGCTACAATGAGCAGTTCTTC. Translation: CASSRAGGSYNEQFF. J is TRBJ2-1 and V is TRBV7-8, with TRBD2 identical over 9 bases. Losses at the gene ends were 5 bases for V and 3 bases for J; bases not matched to a gene: 5. The CDR3 has 15 residues. The germline gives CDR1 SGHVS, CDR2 FQNEAQ.